The clone carrying this T cell receptor (beta chain) was observed once. The antigen is not known. Clones were read by immunoSEQ multiplex PCR, and TCRdb kept only the in-frame ones, dropping some. The sample has about 2.4 million clones; 80% to 95% are singletons. This entry belongs to a study of shared clonotypes between healthy human individuals. Study results and caveats: Specimens sampled were limited to blood, with tissue repertoires likely differing.

Trimming removed 0 bases from V and 9 bases from J, with 15 bases in between. CDR1 and CDR2 from the germline V gene are MNHEY and SVGAGI. The CDR3 consists of 15 residues. V and J are TRBV6-5 and TRBJ1-5, with a weak D call TRBD1 (6 bases). The origin of this receptor is a young man in good health. Some clones in this sample may be carry-over from other donors' samples. Sequenced: naive CD4+ T cells from PBMCs. Subset of the sample: CD45RA+ positively selected. As DNA, the CDR3 is TGTGCCAGCAGTTACTCCGCAGGGGCTCTCTTGCCCCAGCATTTT. This sequence encodes CASSYSAGALLPQHF.